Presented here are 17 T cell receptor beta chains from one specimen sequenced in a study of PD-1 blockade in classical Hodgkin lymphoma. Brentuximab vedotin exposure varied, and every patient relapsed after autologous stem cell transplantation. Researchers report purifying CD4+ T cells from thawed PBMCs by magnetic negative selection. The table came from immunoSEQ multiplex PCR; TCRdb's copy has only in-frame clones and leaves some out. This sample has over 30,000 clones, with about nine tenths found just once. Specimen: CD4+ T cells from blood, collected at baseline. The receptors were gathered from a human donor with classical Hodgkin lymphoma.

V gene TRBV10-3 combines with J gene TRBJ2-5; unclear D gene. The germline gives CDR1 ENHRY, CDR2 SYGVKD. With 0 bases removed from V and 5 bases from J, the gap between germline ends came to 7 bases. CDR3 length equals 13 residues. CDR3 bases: TGTGCCATCAGTGAGTCTGGGGTGGAGACCCAGTACTTC. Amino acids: CAISESGVETQYF.

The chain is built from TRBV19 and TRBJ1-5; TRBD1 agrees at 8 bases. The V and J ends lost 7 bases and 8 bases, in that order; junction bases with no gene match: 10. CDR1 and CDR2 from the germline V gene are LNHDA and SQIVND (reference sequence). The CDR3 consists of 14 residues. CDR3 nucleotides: TGTGCCAGTACCCCGACAGGGGTGAAGAAGCCCCAGCATTTT. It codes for CASTPTGVKKPQHF.

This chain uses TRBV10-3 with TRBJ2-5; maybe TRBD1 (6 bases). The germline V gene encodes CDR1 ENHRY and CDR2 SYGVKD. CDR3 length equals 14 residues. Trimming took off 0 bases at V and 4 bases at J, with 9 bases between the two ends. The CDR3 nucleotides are TGTGCCATCAGTGAGTCGGGCAGGGGAGAGACCCAGTACTTC. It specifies CAISESGRGETQYF.

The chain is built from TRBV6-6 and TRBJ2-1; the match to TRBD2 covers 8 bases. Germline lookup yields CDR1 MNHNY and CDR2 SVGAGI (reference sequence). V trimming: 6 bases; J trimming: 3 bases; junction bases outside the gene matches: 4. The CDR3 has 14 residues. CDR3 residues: CASSDSGNYNEQFF. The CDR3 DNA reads TGTGCCAGCAGCGATAGCGGGAACTACAATGAGCAGTTCTTC.

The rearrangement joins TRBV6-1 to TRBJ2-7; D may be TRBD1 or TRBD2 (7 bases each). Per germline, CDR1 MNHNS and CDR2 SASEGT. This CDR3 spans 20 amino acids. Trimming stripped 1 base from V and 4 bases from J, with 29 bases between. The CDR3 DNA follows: TGTGCCAGCAGTGAAGAGGGGGAGGGGGCAGGTCCTTCCTTTTGGTACGAGCAGTACTTC. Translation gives CASSEEGEGAGPSFWYEQYF.

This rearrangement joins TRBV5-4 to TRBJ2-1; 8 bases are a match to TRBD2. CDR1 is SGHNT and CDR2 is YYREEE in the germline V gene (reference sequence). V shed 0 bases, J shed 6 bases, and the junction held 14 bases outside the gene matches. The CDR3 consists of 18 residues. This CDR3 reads CASSLAPGRTGLVNEQFF. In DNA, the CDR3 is TGTGCCAGCAGCTTGGCCCCAGGGCGCACGGGACTAGTCAATGAGCAGTTCTTC. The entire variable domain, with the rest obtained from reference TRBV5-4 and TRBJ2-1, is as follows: ETGVTQSPTHLIKTRGQQVTLRCSSQSGHNTVSWYQQALGQGPQFIFQYYREEENGRGNFPPRFSGLQFPNYSSELNVNALELDDSALYLCASSLAPGRTGLVNEQFFGPGTRLTVL.

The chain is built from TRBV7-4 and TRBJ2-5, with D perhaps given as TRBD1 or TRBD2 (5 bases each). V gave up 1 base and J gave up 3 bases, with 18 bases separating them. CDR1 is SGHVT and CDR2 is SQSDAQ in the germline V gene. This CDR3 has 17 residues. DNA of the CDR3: TGTGCCAGCAGCTTAGAACCTAGCCCAGGGATAGAAGAGACCCAGTACTTC. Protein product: CASSLEPSPGIEETQYF.

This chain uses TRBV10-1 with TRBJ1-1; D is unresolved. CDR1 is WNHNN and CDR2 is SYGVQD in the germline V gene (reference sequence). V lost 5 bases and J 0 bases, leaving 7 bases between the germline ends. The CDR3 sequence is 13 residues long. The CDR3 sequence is CASSKTVNTEAFF. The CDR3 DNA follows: TGCGCCAGCAGTAAGACTGTGAACACTGAAGCTTTCTTT.

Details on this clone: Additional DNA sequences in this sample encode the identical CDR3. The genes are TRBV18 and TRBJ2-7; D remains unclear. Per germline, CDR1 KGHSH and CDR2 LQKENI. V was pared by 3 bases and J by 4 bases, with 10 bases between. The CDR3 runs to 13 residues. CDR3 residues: CASSPPIAYEQYF. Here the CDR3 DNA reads TGTGCCAGCTCACCTCCAATCGCTTACGAGCAGTACTTC. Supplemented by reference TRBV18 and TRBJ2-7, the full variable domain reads NAGVMQNPRHLVRRRGQEARLRCSPMKGHSHVYWYRQLPEEGLKFMVYLQKENIIDESGMPKERFSAEFPKEGPSILRIQQVVRGDSAAYFCASSPPIAYEQYFGPGTRLTVT.

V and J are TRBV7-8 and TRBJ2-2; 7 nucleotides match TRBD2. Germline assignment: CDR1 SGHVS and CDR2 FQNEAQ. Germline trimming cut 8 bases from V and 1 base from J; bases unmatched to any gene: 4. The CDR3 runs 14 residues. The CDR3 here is CASARTRNTGELFF. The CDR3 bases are TGTGCCAGCGCCCGGACTAGGAACACCGGGGAGCTGTTTTTT.

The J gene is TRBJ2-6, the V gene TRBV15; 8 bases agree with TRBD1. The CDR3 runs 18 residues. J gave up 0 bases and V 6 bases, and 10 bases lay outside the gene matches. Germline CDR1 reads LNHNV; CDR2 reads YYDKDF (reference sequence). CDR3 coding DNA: TGTGCCACCAGTTCCCCGGGACAGGCGCCCTCTGGGGCCAACGTCCTGACTTTC. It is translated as CATSSPGQAPSGANVLTF. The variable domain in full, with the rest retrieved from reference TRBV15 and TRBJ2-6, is DAMVIQNPRYQVTQFGKPVTLSCSQTLNHNVMYWYQQKSSQAPKLLFHYYDKDFNNEADTPDNFQSRRPNTSFCFLDIRSPGLGDTAMYLCATSSPGQAPSGANVLTFGAGSRLTVL.

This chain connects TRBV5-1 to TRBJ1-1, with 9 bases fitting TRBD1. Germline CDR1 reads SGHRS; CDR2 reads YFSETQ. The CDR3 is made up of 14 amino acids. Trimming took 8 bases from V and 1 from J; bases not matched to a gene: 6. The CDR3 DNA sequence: TGCGCCAGTTCGGACAGGGGCAAGAACACTGAAGCTTTCTTT. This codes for CASSDRGKNTEAFF.

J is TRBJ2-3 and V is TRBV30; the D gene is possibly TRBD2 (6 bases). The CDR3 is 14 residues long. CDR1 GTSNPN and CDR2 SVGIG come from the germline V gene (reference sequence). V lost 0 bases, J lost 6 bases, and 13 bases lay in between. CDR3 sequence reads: CAWSVAGLGDTQYF. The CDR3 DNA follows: TGTGCCTGGAGTGTGGCGGGATTGGGGGATACGCAGTATTTT.

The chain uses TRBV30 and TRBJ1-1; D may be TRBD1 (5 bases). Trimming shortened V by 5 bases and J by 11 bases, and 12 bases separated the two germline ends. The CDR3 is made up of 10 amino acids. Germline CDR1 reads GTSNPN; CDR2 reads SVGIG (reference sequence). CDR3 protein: CAWGGQEAFF. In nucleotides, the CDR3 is TGTGCCTGGGGGGGTCAGGAGGCTTTCTTT. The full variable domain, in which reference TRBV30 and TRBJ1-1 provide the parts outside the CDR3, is SQTIHQWPATLVQPVGSPLSLECTVEGTSNPNLYWYRQAAGRGLQLLFYSVGIGQISSEVPQNLSASRPQDRQFILSSKKLLLSDSGFYLCAWGGQEAFFGQGTRLTVV.

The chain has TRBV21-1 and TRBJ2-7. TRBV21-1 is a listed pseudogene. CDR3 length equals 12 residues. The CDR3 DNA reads TGTGCCAGCAGTATCCAATTCTACGAGCAGTACTTC. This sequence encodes CASSIQFYEQYF.

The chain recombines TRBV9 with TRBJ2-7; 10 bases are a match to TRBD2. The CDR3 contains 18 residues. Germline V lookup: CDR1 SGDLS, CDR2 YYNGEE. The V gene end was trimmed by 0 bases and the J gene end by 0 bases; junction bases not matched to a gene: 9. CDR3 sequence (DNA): TGTGCCAGCAGCGTAGCTCCCGGACTAGCGGTGAGCTCCTACGAGCAGTACTTC. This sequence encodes CASSVAPGLAVSSYEQYF. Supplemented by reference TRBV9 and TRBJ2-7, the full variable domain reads DSGVTQTPKHLITATGQRVTLRCSPRSGDLSVYWYQQSLDQGLQFLIQYYNGEERAKGNILERFSAQQFPDLHSELNLSSLELGDSALYFCASSVAPGLAVSSYEQYFGPGTRLTVT.

CDR3 DNA: TGTGCCAGCAGCTTGGTCGGGCGTGCCGGGGAGCTGTTTTTT. Translation: CASSLVGRAGELFF. The V and J genes are TRBV5-5 and TRBJ2-2; D remains unclear. Germline assignment: CDR1 SGHKS and CDR2 YYEKEE (reference sequence). Trimming removed 0 bases from V and 6 bases from J, with 9 bases in between. This CDR3 is 14 amino acids long. Looking up the rest from reference TRBV5-5 and TRBJ2-2 gives the full variable domain: DAGVTQSPTHLIKTRGQQVTLRCSPISGHKSVSWYQQVLGQGPQFIFQYYEKEERGRGNFPDRFSARQFPNYSSELNVNALLLGDSALYLCASSLVGRAGELFFGEGSRLTVL.